Presented here are 17 T cell receptor beta chains from one specimen sequenced in a study of blood T cell repertoires in COVID-19. Produced via immunoSEQ multiplex PCR; TCRdb's table is partial and in-frame only. Here the sample spans roughly 200,000 clones, 75% to 85% being singletons. The sample was PBMCs or T cells enriched from blood (not recorded which). The receptors shown here come from a man in his forties who had recovered from COVID-19.

The rearrangement uses TRBV11-3 and TRBJ2-4, with 7 bases that match TRBD2. The CDR3 has 13 amino acids. The trim removed 3 bases at V and 9 bases at J, leaving 5 bases unmatched. Germline V gene lookup returns CDR1 SGHNT and CDR2 YENEEA. The CDR3 loop reads CASSFGLVGIQYF. CDR3 nucleotide sequence: TGTGCCAGCAGCTTCGGACTAGTAGGCATTCAGTACTTC.

The V gene is TRBV7-8, the J gene TRBJ2-2; TRBD1 is a possible D gene (5 bases). This CDR3 contains 15 residues. Germline V gene sequence: CDR1 SGHVS, CDR2 FQNEAQ. Trimming took off 4 bases at V and 3 bases at J, with 12 bases between the two ends. This chain's CDR3 is CASSSQGADTGELFF. Here the CDR3 DNA reads TGTGCCAGCAGCTCCCAGGGCGCGGACACCGGGGAGCTGTTTTTT. The full variable domain, completed using reference TRBV7-8 and TRBJ2-2, is GAGVSQSPRYKVAKRGQDVALRCDPISGHVSLFWYQQALGQGPEFLTYFQNEAQLDKSGLPSDRFFAERPEGSVSTLKIQRTQQEDSAVYLCASSSQGADTGELFFGEGSRLTVL.

The chain carries TRBV11-2 and TRBJ2-7; no definite D call. The CDR3 runs to 15 residues. From germline, CDR1 is SGHAT and CDR2 FQNNGV. V was clipped by 5 bases and J by 6 bases, with 20 bases between them. The CDR3 region has the DNA TGTGCCAGCAGCAAAGATAGGTACGGAGCGTCCGAGCAGTACTTC. Protein sequence: CASSKDRYGASEQYF. Full variable domain (missing parts from reference TRBV11-2 and TRBJ2-7): EAGVAQSPRYKIIEKRQSVAFWCNPISGHATLYWYQQILGQGPKLLIQFQNNGVVDDSQLPKDRFSAERLKGVDSTLKIQPAKLEDSAVYLCASSKDRYGASEQYFGPGTRLTVT.

This chain uses TRBV7-9 with TRBJ2-7; no clear D gene. Trimming shortened V by 5 bases and J by 0 bases, and 8 bases separated the two germline ends. The CDR3 sequence is 13 residues long. CDR1 and CDR2 from the germline V gene are SEHNR and FQNEAQ (reference sequence). CDR3 residues: CASSPVSSYEQYV. The CDR3 DNA sequence: TGTGCCAGCAGCCCCGTATCCTCCTACGAGCAGTACGTC.

The chain has TRBV2 and TRBJ2-3; 13 bases are shared with TRBD2. The germline CDR1 and CDR2 sequences are SNHLY and FYNNEI. V lost 4 bases and J lost 6; bases outside the gene matches: 7. The length of the CDR3 is 16 residues. CDR3 in amino acids: CASSARLAGGMDTQYF. As DNA, the CDR3 is TGTGCCAGCAGTGCGCGACTAGCGGGAGGCATGGATACGCAGTATTTT.

CDR3 bases: TGCGCCAGCAGTTATCGGGACAGAATGAACACTGAAGCTTTCTTT. Its protein is CASSYRDRMNTEAFF. This chain uses TRBV5-1 with TRBJ1-1, with 7 bases that match TRBD1. Germline CDR1 SGHRS, CDR2 YFSETQ. CDR3 length: 15 residues. J gave up 0 bases and V 5 bases, and 7 bases lay outside the gene matches.

This chain uses TRBV27 with TRBJ1-1, with D unresolved. The CDR3 sequence is 12 residues long. V lost 5 bases to trimming and J lost 1 base, with 5 bases between them. The germline CDR1 and CDR2 sequences are MNHEY and SMNVEV (reference sequence). The CDR3 bases are TGTGCCAGCAGTCTCGGGAACACTGAAGCTTTCTTT. This gives the protein CASSLGNTEAFF.

The gene calls are TRBV4-3 and TRBJ2-3; perhaps TRBD2 as D (6 bases). This CDR3 spans 16 amino acids. V was cut by 0 bases and J by 0 bases, with 10 bases left in between. The germline gives CDR1 LGHNA, CDR2 YSLEER. The chain's CDR3 is CASSQEPSDSTDTQYF. CDR3 nucleotide sequence: TGCGCCAGCAGCCAAGAACCTAGCGATAGCACAGATACGCAGTATTTT.

The chain carries TRBV6-2 or TRBV6-3 and TRBJ2-1; D gene ambiguous. Trimming removed 6 bases from V and 15 bases from J, with 18 bases in between. The CDR3 runs 12 residues. Germline lookup yields CDR1 MNHEY and CDR2 SVGEGT. CDR3 nucleotides: TGTGCCAGCAGCCAGGCCGAGAGGCGGCCGTTCTTC. Encoded protein: CASSQAERRPFF.

V usage is TRBV15 and J usage is TRBJ1-4; D is ambiguous. This CDR3 is 16 amino acids long. Trimming shortened V by 0 bases and J by 1 base, and 9 bases separated the two germline ends. In germline, CDR1 is LNHNV, CDR2 YYDKDF (reference sequence). In nucleotides, the CDR3 is TGTGCCACCAGCAGAGATCGGGTCGGAACTAATGAAAAACTGTTTTTT. Residues: CATSRDRVGTNEKLFF.

This clone was detected only once. This chain joins TRBV3-1 (or the pseudogene TRBV3-2) and TRBJ1-1; TRBD1 is a possible D gene (6 bases). CDR1 and CDR2 from the germline V gene are LGHDT and YNNKEL (reference sequence). The CDR3 is 13 residues long. V shed 1 base and J shed 7 bases, with 10 bases lying between them. CDR3 DNA sequence: TGTGCCAGCAGCCAAGGTGTACAGGGTGAAGCTTTCTTT. It translates to CASSQGVQGEAFF.

This chain uses TRBV3-1 (or the pseudogene TRBV3-2) with TRBJ1-2; a possible D gene is TRBD1 (5 bases). V lost 4 bases and J 6 bases, leaving 21 bases between the germline ends. Germline V gene lookup returns CDR1 LGHDT and CDR2 YNNKEL (reference sequence). The CDR3 extends over 16 amino acids. In DNA form, the CDR3 reads TGTGCCAGCAGCCCCGATGGGGGGAGGGCCCTTAATGGCTACACCTTC. Translation: CASSPDGGRALNGYTF.

The chain carries TRBV10-3 and TRBJ1-2; no reliable D call. This CDR3 contains 13 residues. Germline CDR1 and CDR2: ENHRY and SYGVKD. V was pared by 7 bases and J by 3 bases, with 12 bases between. CDR3 nucleotide sequence: TGTGCCATCACAGAAGCGGCGGACTATGGCTACACCTTC. It yields the protein CAITEAADYGYTF.

With regard to this clone: One end of the junction does not line up with germline, which may come from a read error. The same CDR3 arises from other DNA sequences in this sample as well. The V gene is TRBV4-1, the J gene TRBJ1-5, with TRBD1 matching 7 bases. CDR1 MGHRA and CDR2 YSYEKL come from the germline V gene. CDR3 size: 15 residues. The CDR3 DNA reads TGCGCCAGCAGTCAAGCCACAGGGGCCGGTCAGCCCCAGCATTTT. Residues: CASSQATGAGQPQHF.

The rearrangement links TRBV30 to TRBJ1-5; maybe TRBD1 (5 bases). Trimming took off 0 bases at V and 7 bases at J, with 19 bases between the two ends. Looked up from germline, CDR1 is GTSNPN and CDR2 is SVGIG (reference sequence). This CDR3 has 16 residues. The DNA of the CDR3 is TGTGCCTGGAGTGTAGTGGGGCGGGATTGGCGACAGCCCCAGCATTTT. Its translation is CAWSVVGRDWRQPQHF. Full variable domain (missing parts from reference TRBV30 and TRBJ1-5): SQTIHQWPATLVQPVGSPLSLECTVEGTSNPNLYWYRQAAGRGLQLLFYSVGIGQISSEVPQNLSASRPQDRQFILSSKKLLLSDSGFYLCAWSVVGRDWRQPQHFGDGTRLSIL.

This clone has only one observation. The chain uses TRBV21-1 and TRBJ2-7; TRBD1 is the table's D call and was not checked against the DNA. TRBV21-1 is flagged as a pseudogene. The CDR3 is made up of 15 amino acids. The CDR3, as DNA: TGTGCCAGGACGTTCCCCCGGGACAGCAACTACGAGCAGTACGTC. Translating gives CARTFPRDSNYEQYV.

The J gene is TRBJ2-1, the V gene TRBV9; the match to TRBD2 covers 8 bases. Trimming at V came to 2 bases and at J to 4 bases, leaving 5 bases not matched to a gene. This CDR3 has 15 residues. The germline gives CDR1 SGDLS, CDR2 YYNGEE. DNA for the CDR3: TGTGCCAGCAGCGTGGGACTAGGTACTTACAATGAGCAGTTCTTC. Its translation: CASSVGLGTYNEQFF.